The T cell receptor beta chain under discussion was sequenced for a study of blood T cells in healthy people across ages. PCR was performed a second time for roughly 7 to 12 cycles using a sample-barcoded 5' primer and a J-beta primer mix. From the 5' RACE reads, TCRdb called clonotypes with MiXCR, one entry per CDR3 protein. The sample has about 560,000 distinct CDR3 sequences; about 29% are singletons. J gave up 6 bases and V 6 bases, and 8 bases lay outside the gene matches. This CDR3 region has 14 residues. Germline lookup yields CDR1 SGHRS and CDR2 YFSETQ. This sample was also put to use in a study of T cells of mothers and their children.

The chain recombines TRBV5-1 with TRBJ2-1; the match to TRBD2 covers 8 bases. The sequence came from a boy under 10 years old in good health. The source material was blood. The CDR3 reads CASNSGGRANEQFF. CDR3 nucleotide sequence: TGCGCCAGCAACTCGGGAGGGAGGGCCAATGAGCAGTTCTTC.